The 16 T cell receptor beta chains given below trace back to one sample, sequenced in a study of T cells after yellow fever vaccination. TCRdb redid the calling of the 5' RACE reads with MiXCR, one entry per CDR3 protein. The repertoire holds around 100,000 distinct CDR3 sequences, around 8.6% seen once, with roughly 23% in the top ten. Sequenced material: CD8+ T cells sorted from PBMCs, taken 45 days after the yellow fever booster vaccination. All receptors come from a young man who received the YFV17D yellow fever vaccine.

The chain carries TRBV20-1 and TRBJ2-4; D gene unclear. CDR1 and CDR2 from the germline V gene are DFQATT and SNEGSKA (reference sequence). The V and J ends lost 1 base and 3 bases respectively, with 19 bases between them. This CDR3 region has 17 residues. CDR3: CSARGPSRLYDKNIQYF. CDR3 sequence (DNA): TGCAGTGCTAGAGGGCCTTCTAGATTGTATGACAAAAACATTCAGTACTTC.

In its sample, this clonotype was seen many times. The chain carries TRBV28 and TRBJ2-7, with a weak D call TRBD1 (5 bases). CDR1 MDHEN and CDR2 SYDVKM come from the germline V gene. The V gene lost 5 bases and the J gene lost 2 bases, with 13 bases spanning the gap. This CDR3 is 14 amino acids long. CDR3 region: CASSEQVITYEQYF. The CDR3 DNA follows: TGTGCCAGCAGTGAACAGGTTATAACCTACGAGCAGTACTTC.

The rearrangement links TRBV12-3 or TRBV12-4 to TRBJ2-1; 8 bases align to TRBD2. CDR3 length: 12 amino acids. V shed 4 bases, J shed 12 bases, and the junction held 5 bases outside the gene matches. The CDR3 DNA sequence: TGTGCCAGCAGTTCCGGGGGGGGCGGGCAGTTCTTC. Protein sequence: CASSSGGGGQFF.

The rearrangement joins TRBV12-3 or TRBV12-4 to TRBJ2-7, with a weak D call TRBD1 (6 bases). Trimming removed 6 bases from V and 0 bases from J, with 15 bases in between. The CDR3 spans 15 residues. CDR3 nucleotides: TGTGCCAGCAGATCTACTACAGGGTTCTCCTACGAGCAGTACTTC. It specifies CASRSTTGFSYEQYF.

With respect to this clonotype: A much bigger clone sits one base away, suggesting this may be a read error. The chain's CDR3 is CAGSQAPGEDTGELFF. The CDR3 DNA is TGCGCCGGCAGCCAGGCTCCGGGGGAAGACACCGGGGAGCTGTTTTTT. The chain combines TRBV4-3 with TRBJ2-2; D is possibly TRBD2 (6 bases). The CDR3 is 16 amino acids. Germline CDR1 is LGHNA and CDR2 is YSLEER.

DNA of the CDR3: TGCGCCAGCAGCCAGACGAGGACAGGGCCAACGGAGACCCAGTACTTC. This sequence encodes CASSQTRTGPTETQYF. The chain carries TRBV4-3 and TRBJ2-5, with 8 nucleotides matching TRBD1. The germline V gene encodes CDR1 LGHNA and CDR2 YSLEER. V gave up 3 bases and J gave up 5 bases; unmatched junction bases: 11. The length of the CDR3 is 16 residues.

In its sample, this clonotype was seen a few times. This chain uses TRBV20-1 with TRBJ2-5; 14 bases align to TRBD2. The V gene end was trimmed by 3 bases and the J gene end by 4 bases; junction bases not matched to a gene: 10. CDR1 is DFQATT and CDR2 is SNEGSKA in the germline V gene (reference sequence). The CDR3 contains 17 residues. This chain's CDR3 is CSASPLGGTSGRETQYF. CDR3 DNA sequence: TGCAGTGCTAGCCCCCTTGGGGGGACTAGCGGGAGAGAGACCCAGTACTTC.

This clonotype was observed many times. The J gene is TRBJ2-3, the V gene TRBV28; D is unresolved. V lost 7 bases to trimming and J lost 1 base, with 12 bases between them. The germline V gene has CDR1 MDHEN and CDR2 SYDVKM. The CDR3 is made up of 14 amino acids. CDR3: CASTSGEGTDTQYF. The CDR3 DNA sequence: TGTGCCAGCACCTCCGGAGAGGGCACAGATACGCAGTATTTT.

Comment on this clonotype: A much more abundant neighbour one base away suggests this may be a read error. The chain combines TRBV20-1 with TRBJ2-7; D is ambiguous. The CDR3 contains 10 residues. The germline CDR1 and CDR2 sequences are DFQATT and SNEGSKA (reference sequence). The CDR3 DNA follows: TGCAATGCTAGGTCCCTCGAGCAGTACTTC. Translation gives CNARSLEQYF.

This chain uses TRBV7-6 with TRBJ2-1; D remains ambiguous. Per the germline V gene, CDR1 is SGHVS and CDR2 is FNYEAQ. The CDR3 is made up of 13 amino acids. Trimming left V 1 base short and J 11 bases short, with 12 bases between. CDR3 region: CASSLGPSDQQFF. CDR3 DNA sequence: TGTGCCAGCAGCTTAGGTCCCAGCGACCAGCAGTTCTTC.

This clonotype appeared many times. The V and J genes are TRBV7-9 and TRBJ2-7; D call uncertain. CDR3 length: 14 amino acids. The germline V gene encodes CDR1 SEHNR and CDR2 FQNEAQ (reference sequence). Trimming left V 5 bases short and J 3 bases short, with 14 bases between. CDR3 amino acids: CASSDRASSYEQYF. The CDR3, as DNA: TGTGCCAGCAGCGACCGGGCCTCCAGCTACGAGCAGTACTTC.

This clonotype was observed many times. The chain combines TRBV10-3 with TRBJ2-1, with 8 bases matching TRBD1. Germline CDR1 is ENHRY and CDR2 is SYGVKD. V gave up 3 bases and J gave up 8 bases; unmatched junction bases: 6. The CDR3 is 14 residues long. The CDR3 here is CAISDPGQGDEQFF. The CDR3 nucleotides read TGTGCCATCAGTGACCCCGGACAGGGAGATGAGCAGTTCTTC.

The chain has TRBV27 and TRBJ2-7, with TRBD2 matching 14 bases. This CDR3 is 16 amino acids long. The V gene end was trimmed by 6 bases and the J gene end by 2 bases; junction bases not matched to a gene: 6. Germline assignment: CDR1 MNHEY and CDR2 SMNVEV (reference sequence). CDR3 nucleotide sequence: TGTGCCAGCAGACCGGGACTAGCGGGAGAGACCTACGAGCAGTACTTC. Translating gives CASRPGLAGETYEQYF.

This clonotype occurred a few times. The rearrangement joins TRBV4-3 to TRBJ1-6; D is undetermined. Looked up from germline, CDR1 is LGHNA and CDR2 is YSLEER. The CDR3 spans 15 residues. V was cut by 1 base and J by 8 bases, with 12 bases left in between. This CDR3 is CASSQGPGADSPLHF. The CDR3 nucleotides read TGCGCCAGCAGCCAAGGGCCGGGAGCTGATTCACCCCTCCACTTT.

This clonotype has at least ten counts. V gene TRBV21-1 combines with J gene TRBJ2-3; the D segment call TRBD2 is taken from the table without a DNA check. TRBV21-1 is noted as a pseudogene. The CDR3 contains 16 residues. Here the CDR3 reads CASSRGTSGVTDTQYF. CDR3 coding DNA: TGTGCCAGCAGCAGGGGGACTAGCGGGGTCACAGATACGCAGTATTTT.

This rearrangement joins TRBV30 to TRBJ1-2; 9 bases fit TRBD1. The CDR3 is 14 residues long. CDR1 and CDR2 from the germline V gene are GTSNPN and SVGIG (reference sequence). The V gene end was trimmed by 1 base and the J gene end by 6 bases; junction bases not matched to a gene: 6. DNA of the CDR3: TGTGCCTGGAGTGAAATGGGACAGGGAAATGGCTACACCTTC. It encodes CAWSEMGQGNGYTF.